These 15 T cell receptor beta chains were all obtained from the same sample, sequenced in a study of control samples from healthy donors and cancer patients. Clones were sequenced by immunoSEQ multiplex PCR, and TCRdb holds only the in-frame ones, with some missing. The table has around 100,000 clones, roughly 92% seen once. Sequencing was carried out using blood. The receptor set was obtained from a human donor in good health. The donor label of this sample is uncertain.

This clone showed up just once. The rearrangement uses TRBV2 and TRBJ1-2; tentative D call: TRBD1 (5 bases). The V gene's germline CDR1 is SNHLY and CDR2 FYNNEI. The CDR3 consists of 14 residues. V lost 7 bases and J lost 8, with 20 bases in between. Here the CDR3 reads CASIKGEGIYGYTF. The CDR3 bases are TGTGCCAGCATTAAAGGGGAGGGAATATACGGCTACACCTTC.

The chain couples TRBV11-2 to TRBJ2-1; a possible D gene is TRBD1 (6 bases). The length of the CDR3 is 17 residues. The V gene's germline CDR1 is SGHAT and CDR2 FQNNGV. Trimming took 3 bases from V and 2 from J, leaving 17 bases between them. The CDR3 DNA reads TGTGCCAGCAGCTTCTCCTATGGGGGCGCCGCCTACAATGAGCAGTTCTTC. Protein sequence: CASSFSYGGAAYNEQFF.

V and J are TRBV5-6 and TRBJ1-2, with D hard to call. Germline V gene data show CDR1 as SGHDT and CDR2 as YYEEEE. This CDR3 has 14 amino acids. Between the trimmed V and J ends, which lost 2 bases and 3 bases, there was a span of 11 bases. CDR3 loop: CASSFGESDYGYTF. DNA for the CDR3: TGTGCCAGCAGCTTCGGAGAGTCGGACTATGGCTACACCTTC.

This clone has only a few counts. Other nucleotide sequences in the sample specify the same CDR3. The CDR3: CASSSGQGTDTQYF. In DNA, the CDR3 is TGCGCCAGCAGCTCCGGACAGGGCACAGATACGCAGTATTTT. V is TRBV5-1 and J is TRBJ2-3; 7 positions match TRBD1. This CDR3 is built from 14 residues. Per germline, CDR1 SGHRS and CDR2 YFSETQ. V gave up 3 bases and J gave up 1 base; unmatched junction bases: 2.

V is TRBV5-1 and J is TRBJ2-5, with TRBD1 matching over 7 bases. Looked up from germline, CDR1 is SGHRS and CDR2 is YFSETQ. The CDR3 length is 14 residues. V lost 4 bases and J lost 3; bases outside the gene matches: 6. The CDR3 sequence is CASSPQTGKETQYF. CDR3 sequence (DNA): TGCGCCAGCAGCCCCCAGACAGGGAAAGAGACCCAGTACTTC.

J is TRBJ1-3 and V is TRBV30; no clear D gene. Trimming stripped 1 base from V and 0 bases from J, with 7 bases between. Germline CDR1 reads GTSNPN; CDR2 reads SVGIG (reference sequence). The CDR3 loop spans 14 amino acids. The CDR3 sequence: CAWSDPRSGNTIYF. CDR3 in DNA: TGTGCCTGGAGTGACCCCCGCTCTGGAAACACCATATATTTT.

As DNA, the CDR3 is TGCGCCAGCAGCATACAGGGGGGCACTGAAGCTTTCTTT. Translating it yields CASSIQGGTEAFF. The chain is built from TRBV5-1 and TRBJ1-1; 8 bases are shared with TRBD1. CDR3 length: 13 residues. The germline V gene encodes CDR1 SGHRS and CDR2 YFSETQ. V was pared by 4 bases and J by 4 bases, with 3 bases of the junction left unmatched.

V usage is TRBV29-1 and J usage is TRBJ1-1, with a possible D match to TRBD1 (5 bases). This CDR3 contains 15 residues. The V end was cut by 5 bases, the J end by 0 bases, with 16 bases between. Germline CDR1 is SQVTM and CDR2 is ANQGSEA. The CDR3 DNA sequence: TGCAGCGTTCAACCTCGGACACGGATGAACACTGAAGCTTTCTTT. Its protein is CSVQPRTRMNTEAFF.

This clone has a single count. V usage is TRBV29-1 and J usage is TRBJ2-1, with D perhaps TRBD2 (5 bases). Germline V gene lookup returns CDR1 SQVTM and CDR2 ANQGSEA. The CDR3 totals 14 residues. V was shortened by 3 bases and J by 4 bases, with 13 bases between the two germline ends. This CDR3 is CSVDRERIYNEQFF. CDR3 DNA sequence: TGCAGCGTTGATAGGGAGAGGATATACAATGAGCAGTTCTTC.

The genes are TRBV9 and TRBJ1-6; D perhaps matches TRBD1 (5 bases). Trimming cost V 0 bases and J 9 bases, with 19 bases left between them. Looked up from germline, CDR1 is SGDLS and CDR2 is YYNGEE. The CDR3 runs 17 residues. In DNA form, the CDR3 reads TGTGCCAGCAGCGTAGCGGCCAGCGGGACGTTAAGTTCACCCCTCCACTTT. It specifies CASSVAASGTLSSPLHF.

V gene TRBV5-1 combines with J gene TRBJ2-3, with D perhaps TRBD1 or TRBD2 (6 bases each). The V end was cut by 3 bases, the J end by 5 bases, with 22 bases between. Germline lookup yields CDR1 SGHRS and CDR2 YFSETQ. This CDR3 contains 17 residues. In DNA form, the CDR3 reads TGCGCCAGCAGCTGGCAACCGGTTGGGGGGCTGGAAGATACGCAGTATTTT. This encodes CASSWQPVGGLEDTQYF.

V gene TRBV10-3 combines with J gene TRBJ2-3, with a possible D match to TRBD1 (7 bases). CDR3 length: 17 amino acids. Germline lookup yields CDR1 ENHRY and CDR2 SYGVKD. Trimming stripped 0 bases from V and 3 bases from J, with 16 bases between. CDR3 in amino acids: CAISESRGGGSTDTQYF. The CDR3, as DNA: TGTGCCATCAGTGAGTCGAGAGGAGGGGGCAGTACAGATACGCAGTATTTT.

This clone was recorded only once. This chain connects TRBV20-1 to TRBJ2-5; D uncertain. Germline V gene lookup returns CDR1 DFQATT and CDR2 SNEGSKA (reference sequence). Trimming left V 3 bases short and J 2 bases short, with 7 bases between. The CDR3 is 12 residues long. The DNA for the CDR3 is TGCAGTGCTAGTCCACAACAAGAGACCCAGTACTTC. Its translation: CSASPQQETQYF.

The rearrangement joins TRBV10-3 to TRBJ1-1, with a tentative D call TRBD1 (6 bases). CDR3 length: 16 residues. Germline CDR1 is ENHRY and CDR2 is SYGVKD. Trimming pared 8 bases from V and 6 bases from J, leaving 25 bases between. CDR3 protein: CAIRGGAISRTPEAFF. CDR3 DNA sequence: TGTGCCATCCGGGGGGGGGCGATCTCCCGAACCCCTGAAGCTTTCTTT.

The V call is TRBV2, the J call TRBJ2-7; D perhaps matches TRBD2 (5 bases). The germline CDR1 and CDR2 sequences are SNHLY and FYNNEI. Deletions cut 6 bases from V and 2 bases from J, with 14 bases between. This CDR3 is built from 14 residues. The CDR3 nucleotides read TGTGCCAGCAGCGCCTTCGGAGCGGCCTACGAGCAGTACGTC. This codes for CASSAFGAAYEQYV.